The T cell receptor beta chain under discussion was sequenced for a study of technical replicates of blood from a few donors. Sequencing was performed with immunoSEQ multiplex PCR; in TCRdb, only in-frame clones are kept and a portion is missing. This repertoire shows 75,000 to 90,000 clones, about 90% found once; its top ten account for 0.3% to 0.45%. There are 15 residues in the CDR3. Germline CDR1 reads MDHEN; CDR2 reads SYDVKM. V was clipped by 1 base and J by 5 bases; unmatched bases: 1. V gene TRBV28 combines with J gene TRBJ2-7; 14 bases are shared with TRBD2. The source is a human donor in good health. What was sequenced was T cells isolated from PBMCs. CDR3 protein: CASSLLTSGRDEQYF. The DNA of the CDR3 is TGTGCCAGCAGTTTATTGACTAGCGGGAGGGACGAGCAGTACTTC.